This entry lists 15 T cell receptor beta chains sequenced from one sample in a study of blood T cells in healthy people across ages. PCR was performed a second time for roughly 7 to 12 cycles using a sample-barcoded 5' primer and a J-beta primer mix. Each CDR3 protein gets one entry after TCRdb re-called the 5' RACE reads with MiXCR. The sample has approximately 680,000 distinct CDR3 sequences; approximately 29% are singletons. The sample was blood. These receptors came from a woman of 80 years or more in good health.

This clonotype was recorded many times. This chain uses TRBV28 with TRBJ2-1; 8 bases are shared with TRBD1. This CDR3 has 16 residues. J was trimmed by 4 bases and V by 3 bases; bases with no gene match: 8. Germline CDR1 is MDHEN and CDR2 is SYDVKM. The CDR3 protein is CASSLEGTGEYNEQFF. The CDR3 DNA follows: TGTGCCAGCAGTTTGGAGGGGACAGGAGAATACAATGAGCAGTTCTTC.

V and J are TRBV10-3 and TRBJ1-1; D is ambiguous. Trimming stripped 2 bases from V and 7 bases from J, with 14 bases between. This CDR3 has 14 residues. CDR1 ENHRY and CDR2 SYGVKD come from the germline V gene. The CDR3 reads CAISERVGPDEAFF. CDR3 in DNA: TGTGCCATCAGTGAGAGGGTAGGTCCGGATGAAGCTTTCTTT.

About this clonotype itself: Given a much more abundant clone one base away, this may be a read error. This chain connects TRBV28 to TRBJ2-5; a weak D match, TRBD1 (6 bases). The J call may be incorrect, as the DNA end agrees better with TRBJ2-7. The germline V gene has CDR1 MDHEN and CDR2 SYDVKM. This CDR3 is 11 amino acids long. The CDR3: CATRGSCEQYF. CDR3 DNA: TGTGCCACCAGGGGAAGCTGCGAGCAGTACTTC.

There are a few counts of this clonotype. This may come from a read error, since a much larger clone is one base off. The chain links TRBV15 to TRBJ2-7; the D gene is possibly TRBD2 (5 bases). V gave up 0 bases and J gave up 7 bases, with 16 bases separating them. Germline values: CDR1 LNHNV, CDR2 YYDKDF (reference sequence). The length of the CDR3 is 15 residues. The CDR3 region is CATSRDMEDNNEQYF. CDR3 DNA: TGTGCCACCAGCAGAGATATGGAGGATAACAATGAGCAGTACTTC.

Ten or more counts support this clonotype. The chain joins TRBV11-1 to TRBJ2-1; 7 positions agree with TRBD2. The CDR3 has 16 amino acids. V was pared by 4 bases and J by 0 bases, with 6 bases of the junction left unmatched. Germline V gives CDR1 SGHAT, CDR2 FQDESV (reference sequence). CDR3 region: CASSWVAGSSYNEQFF. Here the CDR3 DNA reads TGTGCCAGCAGCTGGGTAGCGGGTAGCTCCTACAATGAGCAGTTCTTC.

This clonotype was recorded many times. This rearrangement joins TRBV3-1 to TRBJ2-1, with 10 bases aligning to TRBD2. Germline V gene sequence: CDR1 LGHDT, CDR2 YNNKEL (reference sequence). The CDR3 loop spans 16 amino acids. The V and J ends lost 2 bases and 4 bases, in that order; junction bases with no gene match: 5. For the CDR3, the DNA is TGTGCCAGCAGCCAACTAGGACTAGCGGAATACAATGAGCAGTTCTTC. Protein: CASSQLGLAEYNEQFF.

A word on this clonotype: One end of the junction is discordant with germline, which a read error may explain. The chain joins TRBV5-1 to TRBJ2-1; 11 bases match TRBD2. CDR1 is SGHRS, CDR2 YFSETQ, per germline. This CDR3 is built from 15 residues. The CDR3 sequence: CVSSLSSGGNNEQFF. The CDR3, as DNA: TGCGTCAGCAGCTTGTCTAGCGGGGGGAACAATGAGCAGTTCTTC. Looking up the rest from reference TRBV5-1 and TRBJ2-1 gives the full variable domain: KAGVTQTPRYLIKTRGQQVTLSCSPISGHRSVSWYQQTPGQGLQFLFEYFSETQRNKGNFPGRFSGRQFSNSRSEMNVSTLELGDSALYLCVSSLSSGGNNEQFFGPGTRLTVL.

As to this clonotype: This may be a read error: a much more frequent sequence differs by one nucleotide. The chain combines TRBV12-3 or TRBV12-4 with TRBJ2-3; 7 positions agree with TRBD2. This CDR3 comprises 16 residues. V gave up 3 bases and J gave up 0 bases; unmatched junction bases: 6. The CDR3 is CASSFGSGVSTDTQYF. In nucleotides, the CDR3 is TGTGCCAGCAGTTTTGGGAGCGGGGTTAGCACAGATACGCAGTATTTT.

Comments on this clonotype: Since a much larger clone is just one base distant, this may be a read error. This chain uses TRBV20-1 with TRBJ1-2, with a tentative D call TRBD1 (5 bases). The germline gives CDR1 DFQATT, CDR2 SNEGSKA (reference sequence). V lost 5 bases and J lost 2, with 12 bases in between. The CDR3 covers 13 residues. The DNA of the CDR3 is TGCAGTGCTGGCGACAGACCAAACTATGGCTACACCTTC. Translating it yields CSAGDRPNYGYTF.

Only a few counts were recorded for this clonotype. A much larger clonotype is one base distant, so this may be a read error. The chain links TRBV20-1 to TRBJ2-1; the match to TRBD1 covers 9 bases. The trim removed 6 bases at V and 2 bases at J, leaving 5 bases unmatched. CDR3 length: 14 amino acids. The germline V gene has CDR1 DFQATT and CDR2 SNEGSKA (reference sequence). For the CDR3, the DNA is TGCAGTGCCCGGGACAGGGTCCCCTACAATGAGCAGTTCTTC. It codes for CSARDRVPYNEQFF.

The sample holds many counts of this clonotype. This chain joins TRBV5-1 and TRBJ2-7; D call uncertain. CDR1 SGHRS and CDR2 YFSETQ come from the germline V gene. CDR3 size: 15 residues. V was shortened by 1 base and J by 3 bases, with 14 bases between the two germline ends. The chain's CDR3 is CASSLLGSTFYEQYF. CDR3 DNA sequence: TGCGCCAGCAGCTTGCTAGGTTCCACCTTCTACGAGCAGTACTTC.

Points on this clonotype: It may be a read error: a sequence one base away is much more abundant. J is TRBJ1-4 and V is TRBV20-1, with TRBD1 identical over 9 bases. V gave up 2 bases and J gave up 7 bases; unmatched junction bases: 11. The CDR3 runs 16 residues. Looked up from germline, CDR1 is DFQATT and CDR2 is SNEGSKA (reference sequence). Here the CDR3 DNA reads TGCAGTGCTAGACTCGAGACAGGGGGGCGCGGTGAAAAACTGTTTTTT. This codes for CSARLETGGRGEKLFF.

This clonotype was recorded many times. The CDR3 region is CAWSVRGDEQYF. In nucleotides, the CDR3 is TGTGCCTGGAGTGTAAGGGGTGACGAGCAGTACTTC. This rearrangement joins TRBV30 to TRBJ2-7, with D perhaps TRBD1 (5 bases). Germline loops: CDR1 GTSNPN, CDR2 SVGIG (reference sequence). CDR3 length equals 12 residues. Trimming removed 0 bases from V and 5 bases from J, with 8 bases in between. The variable domain in full, with the rest retrieved from reference TRBV30 and TRBJ2-7, is SQTIHQWPATLVQPVGSPLSLECTVEGTSNPNLYWYRQAAGRGLQLLFYSVGIGQISSEVPQNLSASRPQDRQFILSSKKLLLSDSGFYLCAWSVRGDEQYFGPGTRLTVT.

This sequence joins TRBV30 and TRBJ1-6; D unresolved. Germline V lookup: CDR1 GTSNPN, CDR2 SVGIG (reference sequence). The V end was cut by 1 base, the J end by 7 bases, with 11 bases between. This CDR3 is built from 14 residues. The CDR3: CAWSAWKQNSPLHF. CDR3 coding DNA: TGTGCCTGGAGTGCCTGGAAGCAGAATTCACCCCTCCACTTT. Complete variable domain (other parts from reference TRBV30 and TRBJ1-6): SQTIHQWPATLVQPVGSPLSLECTVEGTSNPNLYWYRQAAGRGLQLLFYSVGIGQISSEVPQNLSASRPQDRQFILSSKKLLLSDSGFYLCAWSAWKQNSPLHFGNGTRLTVT.

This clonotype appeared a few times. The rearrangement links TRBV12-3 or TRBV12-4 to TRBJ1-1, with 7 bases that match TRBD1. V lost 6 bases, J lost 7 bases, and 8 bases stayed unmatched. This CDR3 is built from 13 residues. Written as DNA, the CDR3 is TGTGCCAGCAGGGGGACAGTAAGGAGTGAAGCTTTCTTT. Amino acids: CASRGTVRSEAFF.